The clone carrying this TCR beta chain has more than one count but fewer than ten. What it binds is unknown. The data originate from a study of cytomegalovirus exposure and HLA in healthy donors. Overall study: T cells numbering about 179 million yielded fewer than 140 million unique TCR beta sequences in an earlier analysis.

Study-level points and caveats: It was shown in a later analysis that HLA-associated TCR beta chains were more clonally expanded than other, equally common chains.

Trimming took off 0 bases at V and 5 bases at J, with 16 bases between the two ends. This CDR3 has 17 residues. The germline gives CDR1 LGHNA, CDR2 YSLEER. Regarding donors, all were healthy bone marrow donors. PCR primers comprised 60 Vbeta and 13 Jbeta primers. As originally analysed: Per a later analysis, the number of unique TCR beta chains was approximately 80 million, of which roughly 11 million were shared. The assay was immunoSEQ multiplex PCR, and TCRdb's table has in-frame clones only and misses some. D and trimming were read from the DNA, whereas the V and J calls and clone size are those reported in that table. Of about 140,000 clones in the sample, roughly 80% were seen once.

The receptor was derived from a man aged 35-49 years in good health and CMV-seronegative. The chain joins TRBV4-3 to TRBJ2-2; D perhaps matches TRBD1 (6 bases). The sample taken for sequencing was PBMCs. Here the CDR3 DNA reads TGCGCCAGCAGCCAAGATCTTTTCACAGGGCGGACCGGGGAGCTGTTTTTT. Protein: CASSQDLFTGRTGELFF.